This entry is about one T cell receptor (beta chain). The V segment lost 0 bases and the J segment 6 bases; nucleotides outside the gene matches: 3. Germline assignment: CDR1 SGHNT and CDR2 YYREEE (reference sequence). The CDR3 length is 15 residues. This sample was included in a study of technical replicates of blood from a few donors. Sequenced by immunoSEQ multiplex PCR; TCRdb stores in-frame clones only, minus some. The sample yields tens of thousands of clones, roughly 94% seen once. Sequencing used T cells isolated from PBMCs. This chain joins TRBV5-4 and TRBJ1-2, with 12 positions matching TRBD1. This sequence originates from a human donor in good health. CDR3: CASSLVGTGGHGYTF. The CDR3 nucleotides read TGTGCCAGCAGCTTGGTCGGGACAGGGGGCCATGGCTACACCTTC.